This T cell receptor (beta chain) emerged from a study of blood T cells in healthy people across ages. Study background: Template switching recovered approximately one barcoded beta molecule for every two T cells. Study conclusions and caveats: Older individuals had lower TCR beta diversity per million T cells (the decline was roughly linear).

The study recruited healthy Caucasian donors from Russia who were aged about 6 to 90. It was roughly 10 milliliters of peripheral blood that were drawn from each donor. To note about this clonotype: Its antigen is not known.

Germline CDR1 SGHTA, CDR2 FQGNSA. The CDR3 sequence is 13 residues long. V lost 5 bases and J lost 7; bases outside the gene matches: 6. PCR was performed a second time for roughly 7 to 12 cycles using a sample-barcoded 5' primer and a J-beta primer mix. TCRdb passed the 5' RACE reads through MiXCR, listing each CDR3 protein once. In the table there are about 620,000 distinct CDR3 sequences, roughly 20% of which are singletons. This clonotype was sampled from an older man in good health. The specimen sequenced was blood. The chain links TRBV7-2 to TRBJ2-7, with 9 nucleotides matching TRBD2. CDR3 amino acids: CASSRTSVGEQYF. CDR3 coding DNA: TGTGCCAGCAGCCGGACTAGCGTAGGGGAGCAGTACTTC.